A single sample gave rise to the 5 T cell receptor beta chains below, sequenced in a study of T-cell reconstitution after alpha-beta-depleted transplantation in children. Unique molecular identifiers tagged the TCRbeta library. TCRdb re-derived calls from the PCR reads in MiXCR, one entry per CDR3 protein. The sample includes over 200,000 distinct CDR3 sequences, under 13% of them seen just once. The specimen was PBMCs, collected before TCRalphabeta/CD19-depleted stem cell transplant. These receptors came from a child less than two years old with acute myeloid leukemia, due to receive a stem cell transplant.

The sample holds many counts of this clonotype. This CDR3 is CASSAIGGDEKLFF. Here the CDR3 DNA reads TGTGCCAGCAGTGCAATTGGGGGGGACGAAAAACTGTTTTTT. V usage is TRBV6-1 and J usage is TRBJ1-4; possible D gene TRBD1, 5 bases. Trimming shortened V by 4 bases and J by 8 bases, and 14 bases separated the two germline ends. CDR3 length: 14 amino acids. Germline V gene data show CDR1 as MNHNS and CDR2 as SASEGT.

At least ten counts were recorded for this clonotype. The chain recombines TRBV20-1 with TRBJ1-1; 11 bases match TRBD1. V trimming: 2 bases; J trimming: 4 bases; junction bases outside the gene matches: 3. Germline V CDR1 and CDR2: DFQATT, SNEGSKA (reference sequence). CDR3 size: 14 residues. The CDR3 is CSARPGQGGTEAFF. Written as DNA, the CDR3 is TGCAGTGCTAGACCGGGACAGGGGGGCACTGAAGCTTTCTTT.

J is TRBJ2-3 and V is TRBV18, with D maybe TRBD2 (6 bases). V shed 0 bases and J shed 0 bases, with 7 bases lying between them. Germline CDR1 and CDR2: KGHSH and LQKENI. The CDR3 is 15 amino acids. CDR3 in DNA: TGTGCCAGCTCACCACCGGGGACTAGCACAGATACGCAGTATTTT. This codes for CASSPPGTSTDTQYF.

In its sample, this clonotype was seen a few times. The DNA of the CDR3 is TGTGCCAGCAGCTACCTCGGGGGTAGCAACACAGATACGCAGTATTTT. Residues: CASSYLGGSNTDTQYF. The chain combines TRBV11-2 with TRBJ2-3; the D gene is possibly TRBD2 (6 bases). Trimming took 4 bases from V and 2 from J, leaving 16 bases between them. The CDR3 spans 16 residues. Germline CDR1 is SGHAT and CDR2 is FQNNGV.

This clonotype was recorded at least ten times. A junction end diverges from the germline sequence, so it may reflect a read error. The chain employs TRBV27 and TRBJ2-1; 10 bases match TRBD1. The CDR3 spans 13 residues. Germline CDR1 reads MNHEY; CDR2 reads SMNVEV (reference sequence). This CDR3 reads CASSLTGQGSINF. CDR3 sequence (DNA): TGTGCCAGCAGTTTAACGGGACAGGGGTCCATCAACTTC.